This T cell receptor beta chain appears in the sequencing data of a study of T cell repertoires in cytomegalovirus infection. The wider study: Signatures in public TCR beta sequences pointed to both CMV infection and matching HLA type. General observations from the study: There were HLA-C-restricted CMV-specific TCR beta clonotypes dominating the ex vivo response.

The CDR3 runs to 14 residues. Germline V gives CDR1 DFQATT, CDR2 SNEGSKA (reference sequence). V lost 4 bases and J lost 5; bases outside the gene matches: 5. TCRdb reprocessed the reads via MiXCR and lists one record per CDR3 protein. The data contain about 130,000 distinct CDR3 sequences, 7% to 9.5% of them singletons. Comment on this clonotype: Its antigen is currently unknown.

V and J are TRBV20-1 and TRBJ2-2; 9 positions agree with TRBD2. Sequencing was done on a sample of PBMCs. The receptor was isolated from a human donor in good health (CMV status not recorded). Some clones in this sample may be carry-over from other donors' samples. The CDR3 nucleotides are TGCAGTGCTAAGAGGACTAGCGCAACCGGGGAGCTGTTTTTT. It encodes CSAKRTSATGELFF.